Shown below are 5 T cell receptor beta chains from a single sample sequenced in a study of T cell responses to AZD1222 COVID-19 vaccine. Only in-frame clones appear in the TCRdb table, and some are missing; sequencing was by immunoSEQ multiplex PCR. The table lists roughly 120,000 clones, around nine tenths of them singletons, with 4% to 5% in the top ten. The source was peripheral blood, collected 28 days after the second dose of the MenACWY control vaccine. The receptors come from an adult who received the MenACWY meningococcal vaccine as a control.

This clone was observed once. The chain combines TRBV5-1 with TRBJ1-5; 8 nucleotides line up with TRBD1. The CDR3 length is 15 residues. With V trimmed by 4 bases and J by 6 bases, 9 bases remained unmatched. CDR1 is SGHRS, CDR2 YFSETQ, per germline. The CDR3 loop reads CASSQTGDWTQPQHF. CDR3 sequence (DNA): TGCGCCAGCAGCCAGACAGGGGATTGGACTCAGCCCCAGCATTTT.

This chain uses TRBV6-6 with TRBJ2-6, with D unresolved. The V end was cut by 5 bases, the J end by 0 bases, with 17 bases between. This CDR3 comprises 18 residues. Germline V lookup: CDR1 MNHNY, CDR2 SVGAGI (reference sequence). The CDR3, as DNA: TGTGCCAGCAGTCAATTCACCCTTCCAAGCTCTGGGGCCAACGTCCTGACTTTC. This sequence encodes CASSQFTLPSSGANVLTF.

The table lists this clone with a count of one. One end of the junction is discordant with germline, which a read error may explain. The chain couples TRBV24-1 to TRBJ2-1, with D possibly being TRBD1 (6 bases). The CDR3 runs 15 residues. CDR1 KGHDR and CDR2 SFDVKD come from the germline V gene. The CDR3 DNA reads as TGTGCCACCGGTGATCACAGGGTAGCTAGTGATGAGCAGTTCTTC. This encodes CATGDHRVASDEQFF.

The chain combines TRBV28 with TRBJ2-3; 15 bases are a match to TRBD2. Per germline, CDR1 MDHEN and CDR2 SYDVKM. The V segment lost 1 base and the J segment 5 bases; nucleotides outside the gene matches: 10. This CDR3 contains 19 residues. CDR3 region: CASSLFGGGLAGGEDTQYF. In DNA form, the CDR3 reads TGTGCCAGCAGTTTATTTGGCGGGGGACTAGCGGGAGGTGAAGATACGCAGTATTTT.

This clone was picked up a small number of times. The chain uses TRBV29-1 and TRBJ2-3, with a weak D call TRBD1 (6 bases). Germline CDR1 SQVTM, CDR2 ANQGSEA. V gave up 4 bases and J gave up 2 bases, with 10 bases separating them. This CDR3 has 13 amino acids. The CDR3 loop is CSVGTDFTDTQYF. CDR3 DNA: TGCAGCGTTGGGACAGACTTCACAGATACGCAGTATTTT.